Listed here are 7 T cell receptor beta chains from one sample, sequenced in a study of beta chain features in type 1 diabetes. Expressed TCRB transcripts were sequenced because the isolated RNA had all been reverse transcribed beforehand. This table comes from immunoSEQ multiplex PCR, and its TCRdb copy is limited to in-frame clones, with some not included. The sample includes about 220,000 clones, approximately 11% of them seen just once. What was sequenced was central memory CD4+ T cells from blood. The receptors were sampled from a man younger than 30 in good health.

This clone was seen at least ten times. V gene TRBV7-2 combines with J gene TRBJ2-7, with D perhaps matching TRBD2 (6 bases). The CDR3 is 15 residues long. Germline CDR1 and CDR2: SGHTA and FQGNSA. Trimming stripped 1 base from V and 0 bases from J, with 10 bases between. CDR3 amino acids: CASSLVVGSSYEQYF. CDR3 in DNA: TGTGCCAGCAGCTTAGTTGTCGGGAGCTCCTACGAGCAGTACTTC.

This clone was found a few times. In the same sample, other DNA sequences code for this CDR3. The chain links TRBV9 to TRBJ2-3; D not certain. CDR3 length: 14 amino acids. The V and J ends lost 2 bases and 1 base respectively, with 8 bases between them. Germline assignment: CDR1 SGDLS and CDR2 YYNGEE. The CDR3 DNA follows: TGTGCCAGCAGCGTGGGCAGCCGCACAGATACGCAGTATTTT. It encodes CASSVGSRTDTQYF. Combining the CDR3 with reference TRBV9 and TRBJ2-3 gives the whole variable domain DSGVTQTPKHLITATGQRVTLRCSPRSGDLSVYWYQQSLDQGLQFLIQYYNGEERAKGNILERFSAQQFPDLHSELNLSSLELGDSALYFCASSVGSRTDTQYFGPGTRLTVL.

This clone appeared many times. The rearrangement joins TRBV30 to TRBJ2-7; 7 positions agree with TRBD2. The CDR3 has 12 amino acids. Germline V gene data show CDR1 as GTSNPN and CDR2 as SVGIG (reference sequence). With 7 bases clipped from V and 4 bases from J, the junction kept 7 bases outside the gene matches. This CDR3 reads CAFRTRRYEQYF. The CDR3 DNA reads TGTGCCTTCAGGACTAGGAGGTACGAGCAGTACTTC.

This clone showed up just a few times. This chain joins TRBV11-2 and TRBJ1-2; TRBD1 is a possible D gene (6 bases). The CDR3 is 14 residues long. The germline CDR1 and CDR2 sequences are SGHAT and FQNNGV. V was pared by 2 bases and J by 4 bases, with 11 bases between. The CDR3 bases are TGTGCCAGCAGCTTACTAGGACAGCCCTATGGCTACACCTTC. Translation: CASSLLGQPYGYTF.

This clone occurred many times. The chain recombines TRBV19 with TRBJ2-5, with 7 positions matching TRBD1. With 7 bases clipped from V and 6 bases from J, the junction kept 11 bases outside the gene matches. The germline gives CDR1 LNHDA, CDR2 SQIVND (reference sequence). CDR3 size: 14 residues. Here the CDR3 reads CASNGDSSIKTQYF. For the CDR3, the DNA is TGTGCCAGTAATGGGGACAGTAGCATCAAGACCCAGTACTTC.

Comments on this clone: The junction does not match germline at one end; this may be a read error. The chain carries TRBV9 and TRBJ1-5; D unresolved. The CDR3 totals 13 residues. The V gene's germline CDR1 is SGDLS and CDR2 YYNGEE. The CDR3 nucleotides are TGTGCCAGCGGCGTAGATCCAAATCAGCCCCAGCATTTT. Its translation is CASGVDPNQPQHF.

This rearrangement joins TRBV6-4 to TRBJ2-3; D not certain. This CDR3 has 13 amino acids. Germline V gives CDR1 MRHNA, CDR2 SNTAGT. Trimming cost V 5 bases and J 8 bases, with 14 bases left between them. CDR3 loop: CASSPDGVGTQYF. The CDR3 coding sequence is TGTGCCAGCAGTCCAGACGGAGTCGGTACGCAGTATTTT.